This T cell receptor beta chain was documented in a study of blood T cell repertoires in COVID-19. About the study: COVID-19 samples, acute and convalescent, were from the United States, Italy and Spain. Sources were T cells, B-cell-depleted T cells, or PBMCs; the material itself was cDNA or gDNA.

The V and J ends lost 5 bases and 4 bases, in that order; junction bases with no gene match: 8. This CDR3 has 15 residues. Germline V lookup: CDR1 SGHTA, CDR2 FQGNSA. Only in-frame clones appear in the TCRdb table, and some are missing; sequencing was by immunoSEQ multiplex PCR. The sample consists of approximately 160,000 clones, about 81% of them appearing once. The TCR was taken from a man in his 60s with active or convalescent COVID-19. The chain recombines TRBV7-2 with TRBJ1-3; TRBD1 agrees at 7 bases. The sample comprised peripheral blood. CDR3 in DNA: TGTGCCAGCAGCCTAAGGGGGCAGCGGGGAAACACCATATATTTT. It codes for CASSLRGQRGNTIYF.